This TCR beta chain was captured in a study of cytomegalovirus exposure and HLA in healthy donors. Data came from immunoSEQ multiplex PCR; TCRdb stores just in-frame clones and leaves some out. There are under 95,000 clones in the sample; around 90% occur only once, and over 2% lies in the top ten. CDR3 length equals 13 residues. The J segment lost 4 bases and the V segment lost 9 bases, leaving 8 bases of the junction unmatched. In germline, CDR1 is MNHNS, CDR2 SASEGT. The V and J genes are TRBV6-1 and TRBJ1-1; the match to TRBD1 covers 7 bases. The clonotype originates from a man aged 25-45 years in good health and CMV-seronegative. Sequenced sample: PBMCs. The CDR3 is CASRTGPLTEAFF. CDR3 DNA sequence: TGTGCCAGTAGGACAGGTCCCCTCACTGAAGCTTTCTTT.